This T cell receptor (beta chain) was sequenced during a study of T-cell memory formation after mild COVID-19. Study as a whole: There were largely donor-specific TCR clusters. Study results and limitations: Pre-infection memory already had some responding clones, implying cross-reactive memory joined.

V gave up 0 bases and J gave up 4 bases; unmatched junction bases: 5. The CDR3 runs to 15 residues. Per the germline V gene, CDR1 is SGHRS and CDR2 is YFSETQ. TCRdb ran MiXCR on the 5' RACE reads and lists one entry per CDR3 protein. The sample carries fewer than 450,000 distinct CDR3 sequences, more than 20% recorded once. As for this clonotype: Its target is unknown.

This sequence originates from an adult woman who had mild COVID-19 (a few samples of this study predate the infection). Cell type and time point are not known. V gene TRBV5-1 combines with J gene TRBJ2-7; 9 nucleotides align to TRBD2. Specimen: PBMCs or a T cell subset sorted from them (not recorded which). The CDR3 sequence is CASSLVSGRTYEQYF. CDR3 nucleotides: TGCGCCAGCAGCTTGGTTAGCGGGAGAACTTACGAGCAGTACTTC.